This TCR beta chain is from a study of early T cells in non-severe SARS-CoV-2 infection. This clonotype was seen ten or more times. MiXCR was run by TCRdb on the 5' RACE reads, yielding one entry per CDR3 protein. The sample gives 70,000 to 95,000 distinct CDR3 sequences, around 15% of which show up once; less than 0.6% is in the top ten. Germline CDR1 SQVTM, CDR2 ANQGSEA. The CDR3 is made up of 14 amino acids. This TCR derives from an adult who was a healthcare worker with PCR-confirmed SARS-CoV-2 infection or an uninfected control (not recorded which). The gene calls are TRBV29-1 and TRBJ2-1; tentative D call: TRBD2 (7 bases). The specimen sequenced was whole blood. The CDR3 loop reads CSGTGGPWNNEQFF. The CDR3 DNA reads TGCAGTGGCACGGGGGGCCCTTGGAACAATGAGCAGTTCTTC.